This T cell receptor (beta chain) was retrieved from a study of somatic mutations in cytotoxic T cells in rheumatoid arthritis. About the research overall: Among the T-cell populations stained with V beta antibodies, some were separated by flow sorting at nearly 100% purity, including V beta1+ cells whose TCRB was sequenced.

Overall study findings and caveats: Within the rheumatoid arthritis patients, CD8+ clonality went up as age increased (Spearman r=0.49). The same was not true of the healthy controls.

Clones were read by immunoSEQ multiplex PCR, and TCRdb kept only the in-frame ones, dropping some. This sample has about 6,700 clones; approximately 72% occur once, and the top ten carry about 40%. In regard to this clone: What it binds is unknown.

The sequencing sample was made of CD8+ T cells sorted from blood. The clonotype was recovered from a woman aged 60-70 years in good health.

The CDR3: CATKGGGGYTF. In DNA, the CDR3 is TGTGCCACCAAAGGGGGAGGGGGCTACACCTTC. The V call is TRBV6-5, the J call TRBJ1-2; a weak D match, TRBD1 (6 bases). The germline V gene encodes CDR1 MNHEY and CDR2 SVGAGI. Between the trimmed V and J ends, which lost 10 bases and 8 bases, there was a span of 14 bases. The CDR3 covers 11 residues.